The 31 T cell receptor beta chains below were found in one sample sequenced in a study of T cell repertoires in cytomegalovirus infection. TCRdb re-called the reads through MiXCR, storing one row per CDR3 protein. The sample consists of hundreds of thousands of distinct CDR3 sequences, approximately 24% of them appearing once. Sequencing was carried out using CD8+ T cells from PBMCs. The receptors shown here come from a human donor in good health (CMV status not recorded). Some clones in this sample may be carry-over from other donors' samples.

This clonotype was counted at least ten times. V and J are TRBV7-2 and TRBJ2-1; D perhaps matches TRBD2 (5 bases). The CDR3 length is 15 residues. Trimming left V 5 bases short and J 8 bases short, with 19 bases between. Per germline, CDR1 SGHTA and CDR2 FQGNSA. CDR3 DNA: TGTGCCAGCAGCCCCGGAGGAGTTTCGCGGGATGAGCAGTTCTTC. Translated, it gives CASSPGGVSRDEQFF.

The V call is TRBV5-1, the J call TRBJ2-7, with D tentatively TRBD1 (5 bases). CDR3 size: 14 residues. V lost 1 base to trimming and J lost 3 bases, with 11 bases between them. From germline, CDR1 is SGHRS and CDR2 YFSETQ. The CDR3 sequence is CASSLQAGNYEQYV. CDR3 nucleotide sequence: TGCGCCAGCAGCTTGCAGGCAGGGAACTACGAGCAGTACGTC.

This chain uses TRBV6-1 with TRBJ2-1; no clear D. Germline-derived CDR1 and CDR2 are MNHNS and SASEGT. This CDR3 is built from 13 residues. Trimming removed 1 base at V and 4 bases at J, with 5 bases between. CDR3: CASSEEVYNEQFF. CDR3 nucleotide sequence: TGTGCCAGCAGTGAAGAGGTGTACAATGAGCAGTTCTTC.

This clonotype was detected only a few times. The chain links TRBV12-3 or TRBV12-4 to TRBJ2-5, with a possible D match to TRBD2 (6 bases). Trimming shortened V by 6 bases and J by 6 bases, and 8 bases separated the two germline ends. The CDR3 sequence is 11 residues long. The CDR3 DNA reads as TGTGCCAGCAGGGGCGGGAAGACCCAGTACTTC. The encoded protein is CASRGGKTQYF.

The V gene is TRBV7-9, the J gene TRBJ2-7; weak D call: TRBD1 (5 bases). V was clipped by 5 bases and J by 0 bases, with 14 bases between them. Germline V gives CDR1 SEHNR, CDR2 FQNEAQ (reference sequence). This CDR3 is built from 15 residues. The CDR3 bases are TGTGCCAGCAGCATTTCGACAGCCAGCTCCTACGAGCAGTACGTC. This encodes CASSISTASSYEQYV.

Concerning this clonotype: One junction end does not reproduce the germline sequence, and a read error may be involved. The gene calls are TRBV7-7 and TRBJ2-3; no definite D call. This CDR3 has 15 amino acids. Germline CDR1 SSHAT, CDR2 FNYEAQ (reference sequence). Here the CDR3 reads CASSPGLFYTDTQYF. CDR3 coding DNA: TGTGCTAGCAGCCCCGGGCTCTTTTACACAGATACGCAGTATTTT.

There are a few counts of this clonotype. V and J are TRBV18 and TRBJ2-6, with a possible D match to TRBD1 (6 bases). The CDR3 contains 15 residues. The V end was cut by 3 bases, the J end by 2 bases, with 8 bases between. The germline CDR1 and CDR2 sequences are KGHSH and LQKENI. The CDR3 loop reads CASSPGAAGANVLTF. DNA of the CDR3: TGTGCCAGCTCACCGGGGGCGGCTGGGGCCAACGTCCTGACTTTC.

The chain combines TRBV7-9 with TRBJ2-3; either TRBD1 or TRBD2 may fit D (7 bases each). The CDR3 consists of 15 residues. Germline V gives CDR1 SEHNR, CDR2 FQNEAQ (reference sequence). Trimming took off 4 bases at V and 2 bases at J, with 13 bases between the two ends. CDR3 sequence reads: CASSSGGTNTDTQYF. For the CDR3, the DNA is TGTGCCAGCAGCTCAGGGGGGACTAACACAGATACGCAGTATTTT.

This clonotype was recorded a few times. V usage is TRBV10-1 and J usage is TRBJ1-1; 8 bases are a match to TRBD1. Losses at the gene ends were 4 bases for V and 0 bases for J; bases not matched to a gene: 7. Germline V gene lookup returns CDR1 WNHNN and CDR2 SYGVQD (reference sequence). The CDR3 covers 16 residues. CDR3 nucleotide sequence: TGCGCCAGCAGTGGGGCAGGGGGCGAAATGAACACTGAAGCTTTCTTT. The encoded protein is CASSGAGGEMNTEAFF.

This clonotype was recorded a few times. The rearrangement uses TRBV29-1 and TRBJ1-1; D gene uncertain. This CDR3 region has 12 residues. The V gene's germline CDR1 is SQVTM and CDR2 ANQGSEA. Trimming left V 6 bases short and J 3 bases short, with 11 bases between. Written as DNA, the CDR3 is TGCAGCGTATTCGGTGTTTACACTGAAGCTTTCTTT. It codes for CSVFGVYTEAFF.

Worth noting for this clonotype: Likely a read error: the CDR3 ends without its conserved phenylalanine or tryptophan. The V and J genes are TRBV29-1 and TRBJ2-5; the match to TRBD1 covers 7 bases. CDR1 is SQVTM, CDR2 ANQGSEA, per germline. The V gene end was trimmed by 6 bases and the J gene end by 6 bases; junction bases not matched to a gene: 19. The CDR3 spans 16 residues. CDR3 DNA sequence: TGCAGCGTCAAAATTCAACAGGGGCCTACTTCCAAGACCCAGTACCTT. Protein sequence: CSVKIQQGPTSKTQYL.

This chain uses TRBV29-1 with TRBJ2-7; TRBD1 agrees at 7 bases. Germline V gives CDR1 SQVTM, CDR2 ANQGSEA. With V trimmed by 0 bases and J by 3 bases, 5 bases remained unmatched. The CDR3 contains 14 residues. The CDR3 spells CSVEEQGRLYEQYF. In DNA, the CDR3 is TGCAGCGTTGAAGAACAGGGGCGCCTCTACGAGCAGTACTTC.

This clonotype occurred once. At one end, the junction sequence differs from germline, possibly due to a read error. The chain uses TRBV25-1 and TRBJ2-1, with a weak D call TRBD2 (6 bases). CDR3 size: 17 residues. Germline loops: CDR1 MGHDK, CDR2 SYGVNS. CDR3 in DNA: TGTGCCAACAGTGATCCCGAACTAGCCCTAGACCCCAATGAGCAGTTCTTC. It yields the protein CANSDPELALDPNEQFF.

This sequence joins TRBV6-1 and TRBJ1-1; weak D call: TRBD1 (5 bases). There are 14 residues in the CDR3. Germline V gives CDR1 MNHNS, CDR2 SASEGT. The V gene lost 4 bases and the J gene lost 2 bases, with 11 bases spanning the gap. The CDR3 DNA follows: TGTGCCAGCAGTGTATCCAGGGTAAACACTGAAGCTTTCTTT. This gives the protein CASSVSRVNTEAFF.

The genes are TRBV24-1 and TRBJ2-2, with 10 nucleotides matching TRBD1. CDR1 and CDR2 (germline): KGHDR, SFDVKD. Trimming cost V 4 bases and J 3 bases; bases outside gene matches: 4. The CDR3 contains 16 residues. The CDR3 nucleotides read TGTGCCACCAGTGACCTCGGGACAGGGGACACCGGGGAGCTGTTTTTT. This encodes CATSDLGTGDTGELFF.

The table lists this clonotype with many counts. V is TRBV7-2 and J is TRBJ2-5, with a tentative D call TRBD1 (6 bases). Trimming took off 3 bases at V and 2 bases at J, with 22 bases between the two ends. There are 18 residues in the CDR3. Germline lookup yields CDR1 SGHTA and CDR2 FQGNSA. The CDR3 loop is CASSLRQGFKDRQETQYF. In DNA form, the CDR3 reads TGTGCCAGCAGCTTGCGGCAGGGGTTTAAGGACCGACAAGAGACCCAGTACTTC.

The J gene is TRBJ2-1, the V gene TRBV28, with 9 bases fitting TRBD1. J gave up 9 bases and V 2 bases, and 5 bases lay outside the gene matches. There are 14 residues in the CDR3. The V gene's germline CDR1 is MDHEN and CDR2 SYDVKM. CDR3 protein: CASSLEQGAGEQFF. CDR3 nucleotide sequence: TGTGCCAGCAGTTTAGAACAGGGGGCAGGTGAGCAGTTCTTC. Variable domain in full (rest from reference TRBV28 and TRBJ2-1): DVKVTQSSRYLVKRTGEKVFLECVQDMDHENMFWYRQDPGLGLRLIYFSYDVKMKEKGDIPEGYSVSREKKERFSLILESASTNQTSMYLCASSLEQGAGEQFFGPGTRLTVL.

Many counts were recorded for this clonotype. This chain links TRBV7-9 with TRBJ1-2; 7 nucleotides agree with TRBD1. J was trimmed by 9 bases and V by 5 bases; bases with no gene match: 9. CDR1 is SEHNR, CDR2 FQNEAQ, per germline (reference sequence). CDR3 length: 13 amino acids. The CDR3 bases are TGTGCCAGCAGCGCCGAGGGGGCATGGAGCTACACCTTC. It codes for CASSAEGAWSYTF.

This clonotype was observed many times. The V and J genes are TRBV7-6 and TRBJ2-3, with D hard to call. Germline-derived CDR1 and CDR2 are SGHVS and FNYEAQ. The CDR3 is made up of 15 amino acids. The ends were cut back, 3 bases at V and 2 bases at J, with 12 bases in the middle. The CDR3 region has the DNA TGTGCCAGCAGCTTGGCGGAGAGGACCACAGATACGCAGTATTTT. Protein sequence: CASSLAERTTDTQYF.

CDR3 loop: CASSLAGNSHNEQFF. CDR3 nucleotides: TGTGCCAGCAGCTTAGCGGGGAACAGTCACAATGAGCAGTTCTTC. The J gene is TRBJ2-1, the V gene TRBV7-9, with D unresolved. The length of the CDR3 is 15 residues. The V gene lost 0 bases and the J gene lost 5 bases, with 11 bases spanning the gap. From germline, CDR1 is SEHNR and CDR2 FQNEAQ (reference sequence).

This clonotype has a single count. A read error may produce the germline difference seen at one junction end. The V gene is TRBV5-4, the J gene TRBJ2-4; no firm D call. This CDR3 is 16 amino acids long. Germline V gives CDR1 SGHNT, CDR2 YYREEE (reference sequence). DNA for the CDR3: TGTGTCAGCAGCTTTCTCCCTCGTGGCAGCAAAAACATTCAGTACTTC. Its protein is CVSSFLPRGSKNIQYF.

Many counts were recorded for this clonotype. V and J are TRBV7-2 and TRBJ2-3, with 12 bases lining up with TRBD2. Germline-derived CDR1 and CDR2 are SGHTA and FQGNSA. Germline trimming cut 3 bases from V and 3 bases from J; bases unmatched to any gene: 7. The CDR3 is made up of 17 amino acids. In DNA, the CDR3 is TGTGCCAGCAGCTTGGGACTAGCGGGTCAAGTGACAGATACGCAGTATTTT. It encodes CASSLGLAGQVTDTQYF.

The chain recombines TRBV9 with TRBJ2-1; unclear D gene. V was trimmed by 3 bases and J by 7 bases, leaving 8 bases between them. Germline V lookup: CDR1 SGDLS, CDR2 YYNGEE. The CDR3 loop spans 12 amino acids. CDR3 loop: CASSGDMNEQFF. The CDR3 DNA reads as TGTGCCAGCAGCGGTGATATGAATGAGCAGTTCTTC. The full variable domain, its missing parts supplied by reference TRBV9 and TRBJ2-1, is DSGVTQTPKHLITATGQRVTLRCSPRSGDLSVYWYQQSLDQGLQFLIQYYNGEERAKGNILERFSAQQFPDLHSELNLSSLELGDSALYFCASSGDMNEQFFGPGTRLTVL.

The chain has TRBV14 and TRBJ2-5, with D hard to call. Germline V gene lookup returns CDR1 SGHDN and CDR2 FVKESK. There are 13 residues in the CDR3. The V gene lost 2 bases and the J gene lost 1 base, with 5 bases spanning the gap. This CDR3 is CASSQTTQETQYF. CDR3 DNA sequence: TGTGCCAGCAGCCAAACGACCCAAGAGACCCAGTACTTC.

This clonotype was seen many times. The rearrangement links TRBV20-1 to TRBJ1-2; D gene unclear. This CDR3 region has 12 residues. CDR1 and CDR2 (germline): DFQATT, SNEGSKA (reference sequence). Trimming took 1 base from V and 6 from J, leaving 9 bases between them. CDR3 protein: CSARGSRNGYTF. The CDR3, as DNA: TGCAGTGCTAGAGGTTCACGGAATGGCTACACCTTC.

The V call is TRBV2, the J call TRBJ1-6, with 7 bases that match TRBD1. CDR1 is SNHLY, CDR2 FYNNEI, per germline. The CDR3 extends over 19 amino acids. V lost 7 bases to trimming and J lost 0 bases; unmatched junction nucleotides: 15. The CDR3: CASIYDRAHRSSYNSPLHF. The CDR3 DNA is TGTGCCAGCATCTATGACAGGGCGCACCGTAGCTCCTATAATTCACCCCTCCACTTT. The full variable domain, rest sourced from reference TRBV2 and TRBJ1-6, is EPEVTQTPSHQVTQMGQEVILRCVPISNHLYFYWYRQILGQKVEFLVSFYNNEISEKSEIFDDQFSVERPDGSNFTLKIRSTKLEDSAMYFCASIYDRAHRSSYNSPLHFGNGTRLTVT.

This clonotype was counted many times. The rearrangement uses TRBV20-1 and TRBJ1-2; no firm D call. The length of the CDR3 is 9 residues. Germline values: CDR1 DFQATT, CDR2 SNEGSKA (reference sequence). Trimming removed 6 bases from V and 7 bases from J, with 6 bases in between. The CDR3 region has the DNA TGCAGTGCCCTAGGTGGCTACACCTTC. This translates into CSALGGYTF.

This clonotype was observed many times. The V call is TRBV7-2, the J call TRBJ1-2; no definite D call. Trimming left V 8 bases short and J 0 bases short, with 13 bases between. CDR3 length: 14 amino acids. The V gene's germline CDR1 is SGHTA and CDR2 FQGNSA. CDR3 sequence (DNA): TGTGCCAGCTATCGGACGGTAGCTAACTATGGCTACACCTTC. Translating gives CASYRTVANYGYTF.

The chain carries TRBV13 and TRBJ2-3; D is possibly TRBD2 (6 bases). The CDR3 spans 17 residues. Per the germline V gene, CDR1 is PRHDT and CDR2 is FYEKMQ (reference sequence). V lost 4 bases, J lost 1 base, and 18 bases lay in between. CDR3 amino acids: CASSSRDFAVGTDTQYF. The DNA of the CDR3 is TGTGCCAGCAGCTCCCGGGACTTCGCGGTGGGCACAGATACGCAGTATTTT.

Many counts were recorded for this clonotype. This sequence joins TRBV7-6 and TRBJ1-1; 9 positions match TRBD1. The CDR3 sequence is 14 residues long. With V trimmed by 5 bases and J by 1 base, 2 bases remained unmatched. Germline V CDR1 and CDR2: SGHVS, FNYEAQ. CDR3 residues: CASSAGQGNTEAFF. In DNA, the CDR3 is TGTGCCAGCAGCGCGGGACAGGGGAACACTGAAGCTTTCTTT. Based on the CDR3 plus reference TRBV7-6 and TRBJ1-1, the full variable domain is GAGVSQSPRYKVTKRGQDVALRCDPISGHVSLYWYRQALGQGPEFLTYFNYEAQQDKSGLPNDRFSAERPEGSISTLTIQRTEQRDSAMYRCASSAGQGNTEAFFGQGTRLTVV.

The V and J genes are TRBV6-2 or TRBV6-3 and TRBJ2-1; 7 nucleotides match TRBD1. Germline assignment: CDR1 MNHEY and CDR2 SVGEGT. V was clipped by 7 bases and J by 0 bases; unmatched bases: 18. The length of the CDR3 is 19 residues. CDR3 DNA sequence: TGTGCCAGCACCGTGACAGGGCTAAGCGATCTGAGCTCCTACAATGAGCAGTTCTTC. It specifies CASTVTGLSDLSSYNEQFF.